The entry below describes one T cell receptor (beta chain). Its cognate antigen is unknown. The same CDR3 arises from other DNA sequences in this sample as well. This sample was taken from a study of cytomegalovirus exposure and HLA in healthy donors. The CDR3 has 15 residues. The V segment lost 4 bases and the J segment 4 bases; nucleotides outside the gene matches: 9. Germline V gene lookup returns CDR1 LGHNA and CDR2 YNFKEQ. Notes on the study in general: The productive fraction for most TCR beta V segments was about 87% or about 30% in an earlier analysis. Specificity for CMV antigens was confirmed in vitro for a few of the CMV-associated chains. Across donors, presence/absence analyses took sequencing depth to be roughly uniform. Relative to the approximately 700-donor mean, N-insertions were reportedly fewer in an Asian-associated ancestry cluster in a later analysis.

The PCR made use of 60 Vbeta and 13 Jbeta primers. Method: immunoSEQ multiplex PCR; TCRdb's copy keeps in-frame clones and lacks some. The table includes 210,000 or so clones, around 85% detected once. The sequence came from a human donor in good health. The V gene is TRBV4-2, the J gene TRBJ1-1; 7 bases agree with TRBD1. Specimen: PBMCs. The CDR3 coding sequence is TGTGCCAGCAGCCCACGGACAGGATGGGGCACTGAAGCTTTCTTT. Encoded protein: CASSPRTGWGTEAFF.